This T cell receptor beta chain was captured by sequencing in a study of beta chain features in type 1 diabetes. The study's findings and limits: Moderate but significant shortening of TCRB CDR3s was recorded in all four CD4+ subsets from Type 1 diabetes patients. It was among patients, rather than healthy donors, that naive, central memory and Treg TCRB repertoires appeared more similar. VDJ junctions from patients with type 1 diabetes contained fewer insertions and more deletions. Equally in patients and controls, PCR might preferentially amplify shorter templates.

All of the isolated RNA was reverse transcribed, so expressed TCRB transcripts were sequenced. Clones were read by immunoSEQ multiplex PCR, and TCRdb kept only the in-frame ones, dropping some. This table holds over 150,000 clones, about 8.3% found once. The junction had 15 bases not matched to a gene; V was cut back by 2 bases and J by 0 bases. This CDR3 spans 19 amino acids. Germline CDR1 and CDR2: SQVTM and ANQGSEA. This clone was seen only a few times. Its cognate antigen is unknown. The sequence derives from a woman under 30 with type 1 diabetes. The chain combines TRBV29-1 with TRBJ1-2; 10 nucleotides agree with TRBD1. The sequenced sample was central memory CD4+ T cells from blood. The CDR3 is CSVERSWDRGRVANYGYTF. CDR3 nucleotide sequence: TGCAGCGTTGAAAGATCTTGGGACAGGGGAAGAGTCGCTAACTATGGCTACACCTTC.